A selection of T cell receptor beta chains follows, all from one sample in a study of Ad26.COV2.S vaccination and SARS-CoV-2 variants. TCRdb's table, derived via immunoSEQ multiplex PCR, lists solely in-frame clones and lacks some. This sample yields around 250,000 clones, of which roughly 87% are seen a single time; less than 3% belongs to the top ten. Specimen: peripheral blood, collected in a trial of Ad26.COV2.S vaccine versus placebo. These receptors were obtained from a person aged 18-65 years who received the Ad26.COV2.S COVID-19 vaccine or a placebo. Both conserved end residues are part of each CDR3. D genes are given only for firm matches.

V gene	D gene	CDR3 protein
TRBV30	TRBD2	CAWSVLGGGLYNEQFF
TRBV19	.	CASSMRFQPQHF
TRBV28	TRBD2	CASSPQSGREQFF
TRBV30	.	CASGRDSGANVLTF
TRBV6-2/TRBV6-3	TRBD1	CASSKRRTGKRIEQFF
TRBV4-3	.	CASSQDPDSYEQYF
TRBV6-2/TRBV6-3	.	CASSYDGGNTEAFF
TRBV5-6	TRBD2	CASSYRLAANTGELFF
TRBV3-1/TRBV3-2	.	CASSQEGPWELAGLGETQYF
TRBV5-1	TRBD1	CASSPDRGKNIQYF
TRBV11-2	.	CASSVGTPTEAFF
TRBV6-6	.	CASTSRQGNQPQHF
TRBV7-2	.	CASTLRTTGELFF
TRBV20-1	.	CSASTPDTQYF
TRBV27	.	CASSLGQSSGTQYF
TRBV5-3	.	CARSLAQIYEQYF
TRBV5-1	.	CASSLKDTGELFF
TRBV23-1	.	CASSHSTTWVGEQFF
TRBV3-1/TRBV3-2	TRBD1	CASSQDIGRDSRDEQFF
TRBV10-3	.	CAISSGDQPQHF
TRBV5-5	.	CASSLQGGGRTEAFF
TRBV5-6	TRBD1	CASSFRGLNGKLFF
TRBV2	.	CASSELAKVETQYF
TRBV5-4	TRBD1	CASSLQGAQGQPQHF
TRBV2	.	CASSEVGLEKETQYF
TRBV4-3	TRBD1	CASSLDRAGANVLTF
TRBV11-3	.	CASSRREFGELFF
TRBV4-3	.	CASSQDGSSYEQYF
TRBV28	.	CASSLLGKGRNQETQYF
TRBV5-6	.	CASSPDPGRREKLFF
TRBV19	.	CASTPGWRVTQHF
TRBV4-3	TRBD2	CASSQDSGSTDTQYF
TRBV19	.	CASSSSVAWGNTIYF
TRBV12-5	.	CASGLFAGENYGYTF
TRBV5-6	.	CASSLGTEYGYTF
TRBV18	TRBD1	CASSYSGQGVSGELFF
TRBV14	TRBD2	CASSQEIGRIHNEQFF
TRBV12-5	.	CASGLVPGRSGETQYF
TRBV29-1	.	CSVAEGFDYGYTF
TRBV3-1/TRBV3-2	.	CASSQDLKNTEAFF
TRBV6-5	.	CASKSGATGNEQFF
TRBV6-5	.	CASSYSVGSGWETQYF
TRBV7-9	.	CASSPGQSFQPQHF
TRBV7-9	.	CASRPMTQLKGDYGYTF
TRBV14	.	CASSPTLGVNYNEQFF
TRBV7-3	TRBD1	CASSYQGGSNSPLHF
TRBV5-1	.	CASSLGAGNNEQFF
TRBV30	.	CAWSSGLLNEQFF
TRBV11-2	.	CASSGEGNSPLHF
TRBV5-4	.	CASSPDRGTWGYTF
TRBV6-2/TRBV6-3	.	CASSSWTIYEQYF
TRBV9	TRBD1	CASSQRGPAGYTF